This T cell receptor (beta chain) came from a study of shared clonotypes between healthy human individuals. V was pared by 4 bases and J by 0 bases, with 4 bases of the junction left unmatched. Germline-derived CDR1 and CDR2 are PRHDT and FYEKMQ (reference sequence). This CDR3 spans 16 amino acids. Assay used: immunoSEQ multiplex PCR; TCRdb lists only in-frame clones, some missing. The table has about 1.9 million clones, around 95% seen once. Findings and limits, study-wide: Rarefaction demonstrated incomplete sorted-subset sequencing despite large depth. Naive subsets typically showed greater estimated richness than memory subsets.

Regarding this clone: Its specificity is unknown.

Terminally differentiated effector memory CD45RA+ cells were left out of the naive CD8 fraction, which was CD45RO-negative and positively selected for CCR7. The rearrangement links TRBV13 to TRBJ2-7; 12 bases align to TRBD2. Sequenced input: naive CD8+ T cells from PBMCs. This TCR was recovered from a man between 18 and 29 years old in good health. Some clones in this sample may be carry-over from other donors' samples. The CDR3 coding sequence is TGTGCCAGCAGCTCTCGGACTAGCGGGAACTCCTACGAGCAGTACTTC. As protein: CASSSRTSGNSYEQYF.